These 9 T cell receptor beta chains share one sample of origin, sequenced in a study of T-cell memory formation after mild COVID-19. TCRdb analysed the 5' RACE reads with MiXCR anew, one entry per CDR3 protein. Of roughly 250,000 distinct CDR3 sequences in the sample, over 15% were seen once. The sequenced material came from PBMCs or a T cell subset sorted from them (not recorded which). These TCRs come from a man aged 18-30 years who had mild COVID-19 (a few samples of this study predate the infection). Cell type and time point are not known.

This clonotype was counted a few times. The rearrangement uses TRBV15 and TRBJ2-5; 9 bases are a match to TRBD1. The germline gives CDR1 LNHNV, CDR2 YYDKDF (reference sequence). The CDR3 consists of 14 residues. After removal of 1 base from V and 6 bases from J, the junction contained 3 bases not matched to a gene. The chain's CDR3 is CATSRVTGGKTQYF. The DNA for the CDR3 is TGTGCCACCAGCAGAGTGACAGGGGGAAAGACCCAGTACTTC.

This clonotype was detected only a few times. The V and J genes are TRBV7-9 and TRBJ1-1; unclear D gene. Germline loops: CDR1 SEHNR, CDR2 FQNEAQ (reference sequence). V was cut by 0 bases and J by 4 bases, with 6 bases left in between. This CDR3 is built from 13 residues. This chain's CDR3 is CASSLAQTTEAFF. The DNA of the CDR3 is TGTGCCAGCAGCTTAGCGCAGACCACTGAAGCTTTCTTT.

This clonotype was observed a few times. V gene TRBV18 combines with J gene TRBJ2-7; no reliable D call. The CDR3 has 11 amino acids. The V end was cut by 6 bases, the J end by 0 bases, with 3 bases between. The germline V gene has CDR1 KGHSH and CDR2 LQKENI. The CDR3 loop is CASSDSYEQYF. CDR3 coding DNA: TGTGCCAGCTCTGACTCCTACGAGCAGTACTTC.

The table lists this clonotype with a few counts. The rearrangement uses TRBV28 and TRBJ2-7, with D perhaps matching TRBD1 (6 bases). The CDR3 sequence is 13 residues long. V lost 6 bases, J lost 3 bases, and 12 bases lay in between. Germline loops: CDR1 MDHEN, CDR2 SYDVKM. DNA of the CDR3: TGTGCCAGCAGCCTGGGACATTTCTACGAGCAGTACGTC. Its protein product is CASSLGHFYEQYV.

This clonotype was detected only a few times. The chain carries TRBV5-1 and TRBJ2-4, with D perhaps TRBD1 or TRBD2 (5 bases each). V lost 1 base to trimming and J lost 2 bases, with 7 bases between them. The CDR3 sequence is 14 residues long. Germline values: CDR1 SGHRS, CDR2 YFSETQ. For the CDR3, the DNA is TGCGCCAGCAGCTTGTGGGGGACCAAAAACATTCAGTACTTC. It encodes CASSLWGTKNIQYF.

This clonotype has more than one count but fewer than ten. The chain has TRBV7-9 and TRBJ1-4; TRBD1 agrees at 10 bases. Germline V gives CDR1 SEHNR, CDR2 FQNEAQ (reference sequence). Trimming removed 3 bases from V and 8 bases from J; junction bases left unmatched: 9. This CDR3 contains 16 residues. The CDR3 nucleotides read TGTGCCAGCAGCTTCGACAGGGGGCGCGTCAGAGAAAAACTGTTTTTT. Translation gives CASSFDRGRVREKLFF.

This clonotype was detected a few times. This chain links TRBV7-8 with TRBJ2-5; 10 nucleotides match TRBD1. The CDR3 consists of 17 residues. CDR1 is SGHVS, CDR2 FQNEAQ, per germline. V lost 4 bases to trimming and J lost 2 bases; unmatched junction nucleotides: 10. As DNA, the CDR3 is TGTGCCAGCAGCTCTCGCGGCCGGGACAGGGGACAAGAGACCCAGTACTTC. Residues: CASSSRGRDRGQETQYF.

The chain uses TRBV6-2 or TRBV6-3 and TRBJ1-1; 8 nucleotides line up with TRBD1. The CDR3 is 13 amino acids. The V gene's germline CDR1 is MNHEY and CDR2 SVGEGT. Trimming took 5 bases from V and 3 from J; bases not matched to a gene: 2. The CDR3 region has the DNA TGTGCCAGCAGTCGGACAGGGTACACTGAAGCTTTCTTT. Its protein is CASSRTGYTEAFF.

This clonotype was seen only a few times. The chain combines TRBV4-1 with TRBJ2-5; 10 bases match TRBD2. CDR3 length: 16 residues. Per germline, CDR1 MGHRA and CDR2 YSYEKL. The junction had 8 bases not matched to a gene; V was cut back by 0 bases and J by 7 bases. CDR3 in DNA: TGCGCCAGCAGCCAAGAAGGGCTAGCGGGGGTGGGGACCCAGTACTTC. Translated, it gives CASSQEGLAGVGTQYF.